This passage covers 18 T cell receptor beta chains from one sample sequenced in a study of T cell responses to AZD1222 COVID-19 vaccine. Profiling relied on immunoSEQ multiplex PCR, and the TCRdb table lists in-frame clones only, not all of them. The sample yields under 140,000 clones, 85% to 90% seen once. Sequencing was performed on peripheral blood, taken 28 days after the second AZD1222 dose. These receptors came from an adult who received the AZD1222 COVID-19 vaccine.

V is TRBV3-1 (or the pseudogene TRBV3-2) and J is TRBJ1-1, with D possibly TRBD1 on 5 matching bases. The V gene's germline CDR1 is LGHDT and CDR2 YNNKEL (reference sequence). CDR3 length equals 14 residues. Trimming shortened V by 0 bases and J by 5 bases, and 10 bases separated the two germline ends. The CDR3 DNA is TGTGCCAGCAGCCAAGAAACAGGTGGGACTGAAGCTTTCTTT. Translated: CASSQETGGTEAFF.

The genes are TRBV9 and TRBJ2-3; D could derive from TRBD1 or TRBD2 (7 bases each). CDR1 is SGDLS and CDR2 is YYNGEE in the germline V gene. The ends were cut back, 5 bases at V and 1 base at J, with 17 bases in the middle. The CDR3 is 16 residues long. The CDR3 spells CASSETGAGGTDTQYF. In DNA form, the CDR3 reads TGTGCCAGCAGTGAAACAGGGGCGGGAGGCACAGATACGCAGTATTTT.

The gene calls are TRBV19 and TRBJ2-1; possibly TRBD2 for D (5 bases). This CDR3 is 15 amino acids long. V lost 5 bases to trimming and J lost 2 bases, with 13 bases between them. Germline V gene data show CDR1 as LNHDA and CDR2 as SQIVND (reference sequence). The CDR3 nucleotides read TGTGCCAGTAGTCCATCTCGGGATACCTACAATGAGCAGTTCTTC. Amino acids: CASSPSRDTYNEQFF. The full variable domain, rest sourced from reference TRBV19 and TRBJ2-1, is DGGITQSPKYLFRKEGQNVTLSCEQNLNHDAMYWYRQDPGQGLRLIYYSQIVNDFQKGDIAEGYSVSREKKESFPLTVTSAQKNPTAFYLCASSPSRDTYNEQFFGPGTRLTVL.

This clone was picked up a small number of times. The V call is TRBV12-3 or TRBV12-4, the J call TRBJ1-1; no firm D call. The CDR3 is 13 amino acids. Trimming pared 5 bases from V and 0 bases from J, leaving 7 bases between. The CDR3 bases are TGTGCCAGCAGTCCCCGCTTGAACACTGAAGCTTTCTTT. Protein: CASSPRLNTEAFF.

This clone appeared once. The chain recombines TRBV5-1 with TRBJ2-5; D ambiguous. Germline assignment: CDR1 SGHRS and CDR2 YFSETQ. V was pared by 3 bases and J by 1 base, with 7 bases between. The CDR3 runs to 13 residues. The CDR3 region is CASSYPSQETQYF. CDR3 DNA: TGCGCCAGCAGCTATCCAAGCCAAGAGACCCAGTACTTC.

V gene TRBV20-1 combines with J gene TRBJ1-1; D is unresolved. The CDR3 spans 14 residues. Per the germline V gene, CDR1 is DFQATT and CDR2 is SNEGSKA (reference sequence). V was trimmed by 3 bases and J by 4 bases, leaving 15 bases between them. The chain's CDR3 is CSASPTLVGTEAFF. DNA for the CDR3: TGCAGTGCTAGTCCCACCCTCGTGGGCACTGAAGCTTTCTTT.

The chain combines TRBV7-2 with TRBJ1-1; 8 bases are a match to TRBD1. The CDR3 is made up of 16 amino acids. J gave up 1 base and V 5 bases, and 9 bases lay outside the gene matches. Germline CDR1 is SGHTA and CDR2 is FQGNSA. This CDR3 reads CASSLHTGTGNTEAFF. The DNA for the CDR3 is TGTGCCAGCAGCCTCCATACCGGGACAGGGAACACTGAAGCTTTCTTT.

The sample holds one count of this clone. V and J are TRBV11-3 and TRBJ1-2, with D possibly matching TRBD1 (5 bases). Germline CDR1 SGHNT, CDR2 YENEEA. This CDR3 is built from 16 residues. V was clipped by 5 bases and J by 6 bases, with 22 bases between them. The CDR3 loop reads CASSLGVGTPGDGYTF. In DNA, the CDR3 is TGTGCCAGCAGCCTGGGGGTGGGAACCCCCGGGGATGGCTACACCTTC.

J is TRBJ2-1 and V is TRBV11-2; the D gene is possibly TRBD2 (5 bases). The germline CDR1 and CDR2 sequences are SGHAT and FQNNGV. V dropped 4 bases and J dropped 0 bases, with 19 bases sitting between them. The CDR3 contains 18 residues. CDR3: CASSSPGSVWSSYNEQFF. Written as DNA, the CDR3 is TGTGCCAGCAGCTCTCCGGGATCTGTCTGGAGCTCCTACAATGAGCAGTTCTTC.

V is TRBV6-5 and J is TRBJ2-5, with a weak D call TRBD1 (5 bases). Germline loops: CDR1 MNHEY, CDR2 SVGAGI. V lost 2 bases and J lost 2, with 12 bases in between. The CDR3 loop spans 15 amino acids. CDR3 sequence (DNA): TGTGCCAGCAGTTACGGCGACAGTCTACAAGAGACCCAGTACTTC. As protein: CASSYGDSLQETQYF.

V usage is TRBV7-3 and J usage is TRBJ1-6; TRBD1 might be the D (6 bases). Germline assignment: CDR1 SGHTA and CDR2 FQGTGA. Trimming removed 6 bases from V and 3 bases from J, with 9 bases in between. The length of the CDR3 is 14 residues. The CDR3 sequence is CASSVGGYNSPLHF. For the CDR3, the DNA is TGTGCCAGCAGTGTAGGGGGCTATAATTCACCCCTCCACTTT.

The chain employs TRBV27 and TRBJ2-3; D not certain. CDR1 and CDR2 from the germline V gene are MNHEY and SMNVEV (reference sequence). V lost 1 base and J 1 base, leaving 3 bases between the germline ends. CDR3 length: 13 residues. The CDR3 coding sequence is TGTGCCAGCAGTTTATTTGGCACAGATACGCAGTATTTT. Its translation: CASSLFGTDTQYF.

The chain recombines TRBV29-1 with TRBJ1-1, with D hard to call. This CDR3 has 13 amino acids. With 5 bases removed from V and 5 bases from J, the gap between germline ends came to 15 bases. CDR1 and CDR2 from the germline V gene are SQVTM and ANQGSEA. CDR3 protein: CSVTDSGGTEAFF. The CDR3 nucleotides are TGCAGCGTTACCGACTCCGGTGGGACTGAAGCTTTCTTT. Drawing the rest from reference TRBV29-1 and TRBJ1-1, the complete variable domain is SAVISQKPSRDICQRGTSLTIQCQVDSQVTMMFWYRQQPGQSLTLIATANQGSEATYESGFVIDKFPISRPNLTFSTLTVSNMSPEDSSIYLCSVTDSGGTEAFFGQGTRLTVV.

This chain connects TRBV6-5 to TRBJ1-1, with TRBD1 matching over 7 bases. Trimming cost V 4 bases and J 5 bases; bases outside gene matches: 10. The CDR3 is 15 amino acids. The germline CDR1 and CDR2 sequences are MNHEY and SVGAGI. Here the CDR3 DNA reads TGTGCCAGCAGTTCGCTGTACAGGGGTAGAACTGAAGCTTTCTTT. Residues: CASSSLYRGRTEAFF.

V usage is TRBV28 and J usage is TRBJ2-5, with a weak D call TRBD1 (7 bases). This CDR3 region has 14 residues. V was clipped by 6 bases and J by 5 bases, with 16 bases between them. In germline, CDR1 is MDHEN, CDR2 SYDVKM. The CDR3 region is CASRRTGGGETQYF. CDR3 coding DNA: TGTGCCAGCAGAAGGACAGGAGGAGGGGAGACCCAGTACTTC.

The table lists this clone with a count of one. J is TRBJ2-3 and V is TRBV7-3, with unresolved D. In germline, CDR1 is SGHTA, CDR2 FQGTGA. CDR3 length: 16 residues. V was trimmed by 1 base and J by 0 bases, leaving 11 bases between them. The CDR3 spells CASSLIGVISTDTQYF. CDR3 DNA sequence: TGTGCCAGCAGCTTAATAGGCGTGATTAGCACAGATACGCAGTATTTT.

CDR3 region: CASSLALGGPGYTF. The CDR3 DNA sequence: TGTGCCAGCAGCTTAGCGCTCGGGGGGCCTGGCTACACCTTC. The chain links TRBV7-2 to TRBJ1-2, with D maybe TRBD1 (6 bases). V was cut by 0 bases and J by 7 bases, with 12 bases left in between. The CDR3 extends over 14 amino acids. Germline CDR1 SGHTA, CDR2 FQGNSA.

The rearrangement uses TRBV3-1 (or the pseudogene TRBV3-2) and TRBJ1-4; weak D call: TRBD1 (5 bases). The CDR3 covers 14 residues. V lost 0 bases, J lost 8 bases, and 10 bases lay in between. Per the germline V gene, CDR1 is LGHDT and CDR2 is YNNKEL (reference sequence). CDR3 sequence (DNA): TGTGCCAGCAGCCAAGACGCGAGGGGCGAAAAACTGTTTTTT. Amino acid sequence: CASSQDARGEKLFF.